Listed below are T cell receptor beta chains from one sample, sequenced in a study of T cell responses to AZD1222 COVID-19 vaccine. Method: immunoSEQ multiplex PCR; TCRdb's copy keeps in-frame clones and lacks some. The data contain 160,000 or so clones, around 87% of them singletons. This sample comprised peripheral blood, obtained 28 days after the second AZD1222 dose. The receptors derive from an adult who received the AZD1222 COVID-19 vaccine. CDR3s include the opening cysteine and the closing phenylalanine or tryptophan. A D gene is named only where the DNA matches it firmly. Clone size is stated in some rows and not others, as once, few, many or a class when expanded.

clone size,V gene,J gene,D gene,CDR3 protein,CDR3 DNA
once,TRBV7-2,TRBJ1-4,-,CASSSAAVLNEKLFF,TGTGCCAGCAGCTCGGCTGCAGTCCTTAATGAAAAACTGTTTTTT
-,TRBV2,TRBJ2-7,-,CASSDSRPYEQYF,TGTGCCAGCAGTGATAGTCGGCCCTACGAGCAGTACTTC
once,TRBV28,TRBJ1-2,-,CASSPNAGAYGYTF,TGTGCCAGCAGCCCGAATGCGGGCGCCTATGGCTACACCTTC
few,TRBV19,TRBJ2-2,TRBD2,CASSPGTSGRISGELFF,TGTGCCAGTAGCCCCGGGACTAGCGGGAGGATCTCCGGGGAGCTGTTTTTT
-,TRBV7-8,TRBJ1-6,TRBD1,CASSPGQGGSPLHF,TGTGCCAGCAGCCCGGGACAGGGTGGATCACCCCTCCACTTT
-,TRBV9,TRBJ2-1,-,CASSPRFAYNEQFF,TGTGCCAGCTCCCCCAGGTTCGCCTACAATGAGCAGTTCTTC
-,TRBV5-8,TRBJ2-4,-,CASSLGSDKNIQYF,TGTGCCAGCAGCTTGGGGTCGGACAAAAACATTCAGTACTTC
-,TRBV15,TRBJ1-3,-,CATSRDSGSSGNTIYF,TGTGCCACCAGCAGAGATTCCGGGAGCTCTGGAAACACCATATATTTT
-,TRBV5-3,TRBJ2-3,-,CARSSRVGLASDTQYF,TGTGCCAGAAGCTCCAGGGTAGGGTTGGCGTCAGATACGCAGTATTTT
-,TRBV2,TRBJ1-6,-,CASSETRQAYNSPLHF,TGTGCCAGCAGTGAAACGAGGCAGGCCTATAATTCACCCCTCCACTTT
-,TRBV28,TRBJ2-4,-,CASSPGQRLAKNIQYF,TGTGCCAGCAGTCCCGGACAGAGACTAGCCAAAAACATTCAGTACTTC
-,TRBV10-3,TRBJ1-4,TRBD1,CAISNGQGAGEKLFF,TGTGCCATCAGCAACGGACAGGGGGCAGGGGAAAAACTGTTTTTT
-,TRBV7-9,TRBJ1-3,-,CASSSLSGNTIYF,TGTGCCAGCAGCTCGTTAAGCGGAAACACCATATATTTT
-,TRBV2,TRBJ2-5,-,CASTGIAGPGTQYF,TGTGCCAGCACCGGGATTGCGGGGCCCGGGACCCAGTACTTC
-,TRBV7-2,TRBJ2-7,-,CASSFQGGYEQYF,TGTGCCAGCAGCTTTCAAGGCGGCTACGAGCAGTACTTC
-,TRBV29-1,TRBJ2-7,TRBD2,CSTSGGGSYEQYF,TGCAGCACCTCTGGGGGGGGCTCCTACGAGCAGTACTTC
-,TRBV15,TRBJ2-7,TRBD2,CATSKGTSGRISEQYF,TGTGCCACCAGCAAAGGGACTAGCGGGAGGATCTCCGAGCAGTACTTC
-,TRBV5-1,TRBJ2-5,TRBD1,CASSLRGLGETQYF,TGCGCCAGCAGCTTGAGGGGGCTCGGGGAGACCCAGTACTTC
-,TRBV3-1/TRBV3-2,TRBJ1-3,-,CASSHRARGSGNTIYF,TGTGCCAGCAGCCATCGGGCTCGGGGCTCTGGAAACACCATATATTTT
-,TRBV29-1,TRBJ2-5,TRBD2,CSAGLRESLQETQYF,TGCAGCGCAGGATTGCGGGAGTCCCTCCAAGAGACCCAGTACTTC
few,TRBV3-1/TRBV3-2,TRBJ2-2,-,CASSLLGGPNTGELFF,TGTGCCAGCAGCCTGCTGGGGGGGCCGAACACCGGGGAGCTGTTTTTT
-,TRBV5-1,TRBJ2-2,-,CASSLAATSGTGELFF,TGCGCCAGCAGCTTGGCGGCGACTAGTGGCACCGGGGAGCTGTTTTTT
-,TRBV7-2,TRBJ1-1,-,CASSLAAVGSAEAFF,TGTGCCAGCAGCTTAGCTGCGGTTGGTAGCGCTGAAGCTTTCTTT
-,TRBV7-2,TRBJ1-4,-,CASSSTGSNEKLFF,TGTGCCAGCAGCTCCACAGGGTCTAATGAAAAACTGTTTTTT
-,TRBV5-6,TRBJ2-7,-,CASSFVSGVTYEQYF,TGTGCCAGCAGCTTTGTGTCAGGGGTTACCTACGAGCAGTACTTC